One and the same sample provided the 21 T cell receptor beta chains below, sequenced in a study of Ad26.COV2.S vaccination and SARS-CoV-2 variants. The treatment is: around 19 received Ad26.COV2.S at low or high dose, single or two shots; about 5 received placebo; per-sample allocation not given. The samples were gathered on day 63 after the first injection of vaccine or placebo. Produced via immunoSEQ multiplex PCR; TCRdb's table is partial and in-frame only. There are about 410,000 clones in the sample; more than 85% occur only once, and approximately 3.7% lies in the top ten. The specimen comprised peripheral blood, sampled in a trial of Ad26.COV2.S vaccine versus placebo. Source of these receptors: a person between 18 and 65 years old who received the Ad26.COV2.S COVID-19 vaccine or a placebo.

This rearrangement joins TRBV19 to TRBJ2-3; 11 bases agree with TRBD2. V shed 3 bases, J shed 2 bases, and the junction held 4 bases outside the gene matches. Per germline, CDR1 LNHDA and CDR2 SQIVND (reference sequence). The CDR3 length is 16 residues. CDR3 bases: TGTGCCAGTAGTATGGGGACTAGCGGATACACAGATACGCAGTATTTT. Its protein product is CASSMGTSGYTDTQYF.

The chain recombines TRBV7-9 with TRBJ1-4; no reliable D call. The germline gives CDR1 SEHNR, CDR2 FQNEAQ (reference sequence). The CDR3 is made up of 13 amino acids. Deletions cut 10 bases from V and 8 bases from J, with 17 bases between. In DNA, the CDR3 is TGTGCCACCGCGGGCCAACAGAGGGAAAAACTGTTTTTT. Translation gives CATAGQQREKLFF.

The chain links TRBV7-2 to TRBJ2-2; possibly TRBD2 for D (6 bases). The CDR3 extends over 15 amino acids. Trimming removed 1 base at V and 5 bases at J, with 11 bases between. Germline V gene sequence: CDR1 SGHTA, CDR2 FQGNSA. The CDR3 region is CASSLVGGETGELFF. CDR3 nucleotides: TGTGCCAGCAGCTTAGTCGGCGGGGAGACCGGGGAGCTGTTTTTT. The full variable domain, completed using reference TRBV7-2 and TRBJ2-2, is GAGVSQSPSNKVTEKGKDVELRCDPISGHTALYWYRQSLGQGLEFLIYFQGNSAPDKSGLPSDRFSAERTGGSVSTLTIQRTQQEDSAVYLCASSLVGGETGELFFGEGSRLTVL.

This rearrangement joins TRBV27 to TRBJ2-7, with 9 bases aligning to TRBD1. The CDR3 contains 15 residues. Germline V gives CDR1 MNHEY, CDR2 SMNVEV (reference sequence). The V segment lost 5 bases and the J segment 4 bases; nucleotides outside the gene matches: 9. This chain's CDR3 is CASSPNRGRFYEQYF. The CDR3 nucleotides read TGTGCCAGCAGTCCCAACAGGGGGCGTTTTTACGAGCAGTACTTC.

The gene calls are TRBV24-1 and TRBJ2-1; 10 positions match TRBD2. This CDR3 spans 16 amino acids. Germline trimming cut 1 base from V and 10 bases from J; bases unmatched to any gene: 9. CDR1 is KGHDR, CDR2 SFDVKD, per germline. The CDR3 DNA is TGTGCCACCAGTGATTTAGGTAGCGGGGGGCCGGGGGAGCAGTTCTTC. Protein: CATSDLGSGGPGEQFF.

In nucleotides, the CDR3 is TGCGCCAGCAGCCAAGATGCAGGGGACCAGCCCCAGCATTTT. It specifies CASSQDAGDQPQHF. The rearrangement uses TRBV4-1 and TRBJ1-5; possible D gene TRBD1, 6 bases. The germline V gene has CDR1 MGHRA and CDR2 YSYEKL. Deletions cut 0 bases from V and 7 bases from J, with 10 bases between. This CDR3 is 14 amino acids long.

The CDR3 region is CASKPPGTGQAGANVLTF. The CDR3 coding sequence is TGCGCCAGCAAACCCCCCGGGACAGGGCAAGCTGGGGCCAACGTCCTGACTTTC. The V gene is TRBV5-1, the J gene TRBJ2-6, with TRBD1 identical over 9 bases. The V gene end was trimmed by 6 bases and the J gene end by 2 bases; junction bases not matched to a gene: 12. The CDR3 is made up of 18 amino acids. From germline, CDR1 is SGHRS and CDR2 YFSETQ.

The chain couples TRBV10-2 to TRBJ2-7; perhaps TRBD1 as D (5 bases). CDR3 length equals 14 residues. Germline V lookup: CDR1 WSHSY, CDR2 SAAADI. Trimming pared 2 bases from V and 2 bases from J, leaving 10 bases between. The CDR3 region has the DNA TGCGCCAGCAGTGAGGGGGTAGGGGCCTACGAGCAGTACTTC. This gives the protein CASSEGVGAYEQYF.

This clone is a singleton in its sample. The V gene is TRBV7-9, the J gene TRBJ2-2, with D possibly TRBD1 on 5 matching bases. Between the trimmed V and J ends, which lost 6 bases and 8 bases, there was a span of 19 bases. There are 15 residues in the CDR3. Germline CDR1 reads SEHNR; CDR2 reads FQNEAQ (reference sequence). The CDR3 sequence is CASSQAWQGVGELFF. CDR3 nucleotides: TGTGCCAGCAGTCAAGCGTGGCAGGGCGTTGGGGAGCTGTTTTTT.

Remarks on this clone: A single base separates this from a much larger clone, so it may be a read error. V gene TRBV5-1 combines with J gene TRBJ1-1; the D is unclear. The CDR3 contains 13 residues. Germline V CDR1 and CDR2: SGHRS, YFSETQ. The V gene lost 0 bases and the J gene lost 1 base, with 4 bases spanning the gap. The CDR3 is CASSLESNTEAFF. The CDR3 bases are TGCGCCAGCAGCTTGGAGTCGAACACTGAAGCTTTCTTT.

The V gene is TRBV5-1, the J gene TRBJ1-4, with a possible D match to TRBD1 (6 bases). The CDR3 sequence is 15 residues long. The V end was cut by 0 bases, the J end by 8 bases, with 14 bases between. Per germline, CDR1 SGHRS and CDR2 YFSETQ. This CDR3 reads CASSLASGRGEKLFF. The CDR3 nucleotides read TGCGCCAGCAGCTTGGCCTCGGGCAGGGGCGAAAAACTGTTTTTT.

V is TRBV13 and J is TRBJ1-2, with 10 bases identical to TRBD1. V dropped 4 bases and J dropped 0; count of bases not matched to a gene: 14. The CDR3 is 19 amino acids. Germline V lookup: CDR1 PRHDT, CDR2 FYEKMQ (reference sequence). The CDR3: CASSSMAGTGVIANYGYTF. CDR3 nucleotide sequence: TGTGCCAGCAGCTCGATGGCCGGGACAGGGGTCATAGCTAACTATGGCTACACCTTC. Complete variable domain (other parts from reference TRBV13 and TRBJ1-2): AAGVIQSPRHLIKEKRETATLKCYPIPRHDTVYWYQQGPGQDPQFLISFYEKMQSDKGSIPDRFSAQQFSDYHSELNMSSLELGDSALYFCASSSMAGTGVIANYGYTFGSGTRLTVV.

The chain is built from TRBV18 and TRBJ1-3; D is unclear. Germline V gene data show CDR1 as KGHSH and CDR2 as LQKENI. The V and J ends lost 3 bases and 4 bases respectively, with 10 bases between them. The CDR3 length is 14 residues. The CDR3 DNA reads TGTGCCAGCTCACCCCCGACTGACGGAAACACCATATATTTT. Translation: CASSPPTDGNTIYF. Full variable domain (rest looked up from reference TRBV18 and TRBJ1-3): NAGVMQNPRHLVRRRGQEARLRCSPMKGHSHVYWYRQLPEEGLKFMVYLQKENIIDESGMPKERFSAEFPKEGPSILRIQQVVRGDSAAYFCASSPPTDGNTIYFGEGSWLTVV.

V gene TRBV11-2 combines with J gene TRBJ2-7; TRBD1 might be the D (6 bases). Germline CDR1 SGHAT, CDR2 FQNNGV. The CDR3 consists of 15 residues. Trimming cost V 0 bases and J 0 bases, with 9 bases left between them. CDR3 in amino acids: CASSLERTVSYEQYF. CDR3 nucleotides: TGTGCCAGCAGCTTAGAGAGGACAGTCTCCTACGAGCAGTACTTC.

The V and J genes are TRBV5-6 and TRBJ2-5, with a tentative D call TRBD1 (6 bases). With 4 bases removed from V and 2 bases from J, the gap between germline ends came to 12 bases. CDR3 length equals 14 residues. Germline assignment: CDR1 SGHDT and CDR2 YYEEEE. The CDR3 is CASSLGQNQETQYF. The DNA for the CDR3 is TGTGCCAGCAGCCTCGGACAGAATCAAGAGACCCAGTACTTC.

Here the CDR3 reads CASSLVAWSEQFF. The DNA of the CDR3 is TGTGCCAGCAGCTTGGTCGCTTGGAGCGAGCAGTTCTTC. The chain couples TRBV5-5 to TRBJ2-1; D uncertain. Germline V lookup: CDR1 SGHKS, CDR2 YYEKEE (reference sequence). CDR3 length equals 13 residues. Trimming pared 0 bases from V and 10 bases from J, leaving 11 bases between. Drawing the rest from reference TRBV5-5 and TRBJ2-1, the complete variable domain is DAGVTQSPTHLIKTRGQQVTLRCSPISGHKSVSWYQQVLGQGPQFIFQYYEKEERGRGNFPDRFSARQFPNYSSELNVNALLLGDSALYLCASSLVAWSEQFFGPGTRLTVL.

This chain's CDR3 is CASSGGRFYGYTF. In nucleotides, the CDR3 is TGTGCCAGCAGTGGAGGACGGTTTTATGGCTACACCTTC. The rearrangement links TRBV27 to TRBJ1-2; no firm D call. The germline CDR1 and CDR2 sequences are MNHEY and SMNVEV (reference sequence). V lost 5 bases, J lost 5 bases, and 12 bases lay in between. The CDR3 contains 13 residues.

The CDR3 coding sequence is TGTGCCAGCTCACCTGGCGGACAGGGGGCCGGCAGTGGCTACACCTTC. Protein sequence: CASSPGGQGAGSGYTF. J is TRBJ1-2 and V is TRBV18; 11 nucleotides agree with TRBD1. Germline trimming cut 3 bases from V and 7 bases from J; bases unmatched to any gene: 10. CDR3 length: 16 amino acids. Germline loops: CDR1 KGHSH, CDR2 LQKENI. Drawing the rest from reference TRBV18 and TRBJ1-2, the complete variable domain is NAGVMQNPRHLVRRRGQEARLRCSPMKGHSHVYWYRQLPEEGLKFMVYLQKENIIDESGMPKERFSAEFPKEGPSILRIQQVVRGDSAAYFCASSPGGQGAGSGYTFGSGTRLTVV.

This clone was counted a single time. The chain has TRBV7-9 and TRBJ2-3, with 8 positions matching TRBD2. CDR3 length: 16 amino acids. The trim removed 2 bases at V and 1 base at J, leaving 5 bases unmatched. Per germline, CDR1 SEHNR and CDR2 FQNEAQ (reference sequence). The CDR3 reads CASSLYGLAGTDTQYF. DNA for the CDR3: TGTGCCAGCAGCTTATACGGACTAGCCGGCACAGATACGCAGTATTTT.

The V gene is TRBV19, the J gene TRBJ1-2, with 11 bases fitting TRBD1. J lost 4 bases, V lost 6 bases, and 7 bases had no gene match. CDR3 length: 15 residues. Germline V gene sequence: CDR1 LNHDA, CDR2 SQIVND (reference sequence). The CDR3, as DNA: TGTGCCAGTAGCGCCGGGACAGGGGGACTCTATGGCTACACCTTC. Its translation is CASSAGTGGLYGYTF.

This clone was counted once. The rearrangement links TRBV2 to TRBJ1-4; D unresolved. The CDR3 has 16 residues. The germline gives CDR1 SNHLY, CDR2 FYNNEI. The V and J ends lost 6 bases and 0 bases respectively, with 14 bases between them. CDR3 nucleotide sequence: TGTGCCAGCAGCCTGTTCAGATCCGCAACTAATGAAAAACTGTTTTTT. Its translation is CASSLFRSATNEKLFF.